The source of this T cell receptor beta chain is a study of patients and donors after allogeneic stem cell transplantation. Using its own MiXCR run on the RT-PCR reads, TCRdb lists one record per CDR3 protein. The table records about 160,000 distinct CDR3 sequences, 30% to 45% of them present only once. The CDR3 is made up of 12 amino acids. The germline CDR1 and CDR2 sequences are DFQATT and SNEGSKA (reference sequence). This clonotype was seen just once. The sequence was obtained from a human donor who was either an allogeneic HSCT recipient or a stem cell or donor lymphocyte infusion donor (not recorded which). It is not recorded whose cells these are; they may come from a transplant donor. Input material: blood, either unsorted or a sorted T cell fraction (not recorded which). This rearrangement joins TRBV20-1 to TRBJ2-7; unclear D gene. For the CDR3, the DNA is TGCAGCGGCATCGAGCTCCCGGGCGAGCAGTACTTC. Amino acids: CSGIELPGEQYF.